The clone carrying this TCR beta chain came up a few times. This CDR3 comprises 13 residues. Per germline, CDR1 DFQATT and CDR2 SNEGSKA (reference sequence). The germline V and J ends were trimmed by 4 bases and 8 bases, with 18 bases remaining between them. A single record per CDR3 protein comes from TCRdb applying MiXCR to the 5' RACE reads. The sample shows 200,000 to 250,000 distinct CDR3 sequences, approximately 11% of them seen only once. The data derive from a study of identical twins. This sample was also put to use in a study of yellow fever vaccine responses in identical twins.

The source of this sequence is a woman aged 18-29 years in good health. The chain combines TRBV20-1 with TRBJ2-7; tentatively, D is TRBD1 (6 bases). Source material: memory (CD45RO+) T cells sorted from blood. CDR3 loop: CSAIRDTPIQQYF. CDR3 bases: TGCAGTGCTATCCGGGACACTCCGATCCAGCAGTACTTC.